The clone carrying this TCR beta chain was seen only a few times. Its cognate antigen is unknown. Trimming stripped 3 bases from V and 4 bases from J, with 12 bases between. Germline V gene sequence: CDR1 LGHNA, CDR2 YSLEER. The CDR3 has 14 residues. This entry belongs to a study of T-cell memory formation after mild COVID-19. From the 5' RACE reads, TCRdb called clonotypes with MiXCR, one entry per CDR3 protein. The sample holds some 300,000 distinct CDR3 sequences, more than 20% seen once. Regarding the study as a whole: Pre-infection memory harbored some responding clones, suggesting cross-reactive memory joined.

The sequence was obtained from a man aged 18 to 29 who had mild COVID-19 (a few samples of this study predate the infection). Cell type and time point are not known. What was sequenced was PBMCs or a T cell subset sorted from them (not recorded which). The V gene is TRBV4-3, the J gene TRBJ1-2; D gene unclear. CDR3 in amino acids: CASSQKLGSYGYTF. CDR3 in DNA: TGCGCCAGCAGCCAGAAACTCGGGAGCTATGGCTACACCTTC.